This paragraph reports one T cell receptor beta chain. Its cognate antigen is unknown. In the PCR, 60 Vbeta and 13 Jbeta primers were used. Clones were read by immunoSEQ multiplex PCR, and TCRdb kept only the in-frame ones, dropping some. Among under 150,000 clones, 65% to 85% were seen once, and the ten largest hold about 1.7%. These data come from a study of cytomegalovirus exposure and HLA in healthy donors. Findings of the study overall: The study designated 150 to 200 TCR beta chains cytomegalovirus-associated. It was likely that a cluster of highly shared sequence variants was a sequencing artifact.

The V and J ends lost 8 bases and 5 bases respectively, with 10 bases between them. Germline CDR1 SGHTA, CDR2 FQGNSA. The CDR3 is 12 amino acids. The chain has TRBV7-2 and TRBJ2-4, with a weak D call TRBD2 (5 bases). The sample comprised PBMCs. This clonotype was sampled from a woman between 40 and 55 years old in good health and CMV-seronegative. CDR3 nucleotide sequence: TGTGCCAGCGGAGGCGTAGAAAACATTCAGTACTTC. It yields the protein CASGGVENIQYF.